This T cell receptor (beta chain) was profiled in a study of OX40 agonist ivuxolimab in advanced cancers. The assay was immunoSEQ multiplex PCR, and TCRdb's table has in-frame clones only and misses some. The profile shows 65,000 to 95,000 clones, roughly 84% of them singletons. This receptor was identified in an adult with an advanced solid tumor such as melanoma, head and neck, liver or kidney cancer. The material was CD4+ or CD8+ T cells sorted from blood, obtained in a trial of the OX40 agonist ivuxolimab.

The CDR3 nucleotides are TGCGCCAGCAGCTTGGGACGGACTAGCGGAACAGATACGCAGTATTTT. Translated: CASSLGRTSGTDTQYF. This sequence joins TRBV5-1 and TRBJ2-3; 10 nucleotides agree with TRBD2. The V and J ends lost 0 bases and 3 bases, in that order; junction bases with no gene match: 4. Per germline, CDR1 SGHRS and CDR2 YFSETQ. The CDR3 loop spans 16 amino acids.